Listed below are T cell receptor beta chains from one sample, sequenced in a study of graft-versus-host responses after intestinal transplantation. The method was immunoSEQ multiplex PCR; TCRdb's version includes in-frame clones alone and lacks a portion of them. The table lists about 21,000 clones, about 43% of them singletons. The material sequenced was alloreactive CD8+ T cells from a mixed lymphocyte reaction culture, taken before intestinal transplant. The receptors here all came from a human patient who received an intestinal transplant. The CDR3 runs from the conserved cysteine through the conserved F or W. A D gene is named only where the DNA matches it firmly. Clone size is given for some rows only: seen once, a few or many times, or a class if the clone is expanded.

J gene	V gene	D gene	CDR3 length	clone size	CDR3 protein	CDR3 DNA
TRBJ2-3	TRBV19	.	12	.	CASSQGGDTQYF	TGTGCCAGTAGTCAGGGGGGGGATACGCAGTATTTT
TRBJ2-1	TRBV27	TRBD2	15	.	CASALAGTLGNEQFF	TGTGCCAGCGCGCTAGCGGGAACGTTGGGGAATGAGCAGTTCTTC
TRBJ2-3	TRBV2	TRBD2	16	.	CASSTLRTSPSDTQYF	TGTGCCAGCAGTACCTTAAGGACTAGTCCATCAGATACGCAGTATTTT
TRBJ1-3	TRBV9	TRBD1	15	.	CASSVGTGFGNTIYF	TGTGCCAGCAGCGTCGGGACAGGGTTCGGAAACACCATATATTTT
TRBJ1-2	TRBV5-6	.	15	few	CASSLQGGVPYGYTF	TGTGCCAGCAGCTTGCAGGGTGGGGTACCCTATGGCTACACCTTC
TRBJ2-1	TRBV25-1	.	11	.	CASSEWNEQFF	TGTGCCAGCAGTGAATGGAATGAGCAGTTCTTC
TRBJ1-1	TRBV11-3	.	13	few	CASSQRRGTEAFF	TGTGCCAGCAGCCAAAGGAGGGGCACTGAAGCTTTCTTT
TRBJ1-2	TRBV2	TRBD1	13	once	CASSGQGPYGYTF	TGTGCCAGCAGCGGACAGGGGCCCTATGGCTACACCTTC
TRBJ2-7	TRBV7-2	.	12	.	CASSGETYEQYF	TGTGCCAGCAGCGGGGAGACCTACGAGCAGTACTTC
TRBJ2-7	TRBV19	TRBD1	15	.	CASSMWQTGGGEQYF	TGTGCCAGTAGTATGTGGCAGACAGGGGGGGGAGAGCAGTACTTC
TRBJ2-2	TRBV23-1	.	11	.	CASGKAGELFF	TGCGCCAGCGGCAAGGCGGGGGAGCTGTTTTTT
TRBJ2-3	TRBV6-4	.	15	medium-sized	CASRRGGTVTDTQYF	TGTGCCAGCAGGAGAGGGGGGACCGTCACAGATACGCAGTATTTT
TRBJ2-5	TRBV7-6	.	17	few	CASSPSLRRSAQETQYF	TGTGCCAGCAGCCCTTCTCTCCGCCGATCCGCTCAAGAGACCCAGTACTTC
TRBJ2-1	TRBV7-7	.	15	few	CASSPQAIPYNEQFF	TGTGCTAGCAGCCCACAGGCGATCCCCTACAATGAGCAGTTCTTC
TRBJ1-1	TRBV6-6	.	14	few	CASSLTGRNTEAFF	TGTGCCAGCAGCCTAACAGGGAGGAACACTGAAGCTTTCTTT
TRBJ2-2	TRBV9	.	14	few	CASTPGLTTGELFF	TGTGCCAGCACCCCGGGACTGACGACCGGGGAGCTGTTTTTT
TRBJ1-1	TRBV7-6	.	15	.	CASSLLGALGTEAFF	TGTGCCAGCAGCTTACTTGGGGCGTTAGGGACTGAAGCTTTCTTT
TRBJ1-5	TRBV28	.	13	few	CASSFQFNQPQHF	TGTGCCAGCAGTTTTCAATTTAATCAGCCCCAGCATTTT
TRBJ2-7	TRBV28	.	13	medium-sized	CASSPRIPYEQYF	TGTGCCAGCAGCCCCCGGATACCATACGAGCAGTACTTC
TRBJ1-2	TRBV9	TRBD1	14	.	CASSLSTGNYGYTF	TGTGCCAGCAGCCTCTCGACAGGGAACTATGGCTACACCTTC
TRBJ1-1	TRBV5-6	.	14	few	CASSLFSLNTEAFF	TGTGCCAGCAGCTTGTTCTCCTTAAACACTGAAGCTTTCTTT
TRBJ2-2	TRBV9	TRBD2	17	.	CASSIWTGGGVAGELFF	TGTGCCAGCAGCATATGGACTGGGGGAGGGGTGGCCGGGGAGCTGTTTTTT
TRBJ2-7	TRBV18	.	15	.	CASSSGVWGAYEQYF	TGTGCCAGCTCCTCGGGAGTATGGGGTGCATACGAGCAGTACTTC
TRBJ1-2	TRBV5-1	.	13	few	CASSLQSGSGYTF	TGCGCCAGCAGCTTGCAGTCCGGGAGTGGCTACACCTTC
TRBJ2-7	TRBV11-3	TRBD2	16	.	CASSPWGSGSWYEQYF	TGTGCCAGCAGCCCCTGGGGTAGCGGGAGCTGGTACGAGCAGTACTTC
TRBJ2-5	TRBV5-8	TRBD2	15	.	CASSGPGLAGVTQYF	TGTGCCAGCAGCGGTCCGGGACTAGCGGGAGTGACGCAGTACTTC
TRBJ1-2	TRBV19	.	13	.	CASSKRSNYGYTF	TGTGCCAGTAGTAAGAGGAGTAACTATGGCTACACCTTC
TRBJ2-5	TRBV6-5	TRBD2	14	.	CASSPGLARETQYF	TGTGCCAGCAGTCCGGGACTAGCGAGGGAGACCCAGTACTTC
TRBJ1-2	TRBV7-9	TRBD1	18	few	CASSFGDRGEASNYGYTF	TGTGCCAGCAGCTTCGGAGACAGGGGGGAGGCCTCTAACTATGGCTACACCTTC
TRBJ2-3	TRBV28	TRBD2	14	.	CASLAGGVTDTQYF	TGTGCCAGTCTAGCGGGAGGAGTGACAGATACGCAGTATTTT
TRBJ1-2	TRBV15	.	12	.	CATSEDRYGYTF	TGTGCCACCAGCGAAGACAGATATGGCTACACCTTC
TRBJ2-4	TRBV11-2	.	15	.	CASSLGSVPKNIQYF	TGTGCCAGCAGCTTAGGGTCCGTACCCAAAAACATTCAGTACTTC
TRBJ1-1	TRBV25-1	.	15	.	CASSEPGEVGTEAFF	TGTGCCAGCAGTGAACCAGGGGAAGTGGGCACTGAAGCTTTCTTT
TRBJ2-7	TRBV7-2	TRBD2	15	few	CASSLVSAGVYEQYF	TGTGCCAGCAGCTTAGTCTCGGCGGGGGTCTACGAGCAGTACTTC
TRBJ2-1	TRBV2	.	12	.	CASSLSMNEQFF	TGTGCCAGCAGCCTTAGCATGAATGAGCAGTTCTTC
TRBJ1-4	TRBV9	.	16	few	CASSVAPSGTNEKLFF	TGTGCCAGCAGCGTTGCCCCCAGCGGGACTAATGAAAAACTGTTTTTT
TRBJ2-1	TRBV2	.	12	few	CASSGRRNEQFF	TGTGCCAGCAGTGGGAGGCGGAATGAGCAGTTCTTC
TRBJ1-1	TRBV7-9	.	15	medium-sized	CASSLAGSSYTEAFF	TGTGCCAGCAGCTTAGCAGGCAGCTCATACACTGAAGCTTTCTTT
TRBJ2-7	TRBV19	TRBD1	14	.	CAPRQGKKPYEQYF	TGTGCCCCCCGACAGGGGAAGAAGCCCTACGAGCAGTACTTC
TRBJ2-7	TRBV9	.	13	medium-sized	CASSVPLSYEQYF	TGTGCCAGCAGCGTGCCCCTCTCCTACGAGCAGTACTTC
TRBJ1-3	TRBV5-1	.	13	medium-sized	CASSSLGGNTIYF	TGCGCCAGCAGTTCTTTAGGGGGAAACACCATATATTTT
TRBJ1-1	TRBV12-5	TRBD1	14	.	CASGTTGARAEAFF	TGTGCTAGTGGAACTACAGGGGCGCGGGCTGAAGCTTTCTTT